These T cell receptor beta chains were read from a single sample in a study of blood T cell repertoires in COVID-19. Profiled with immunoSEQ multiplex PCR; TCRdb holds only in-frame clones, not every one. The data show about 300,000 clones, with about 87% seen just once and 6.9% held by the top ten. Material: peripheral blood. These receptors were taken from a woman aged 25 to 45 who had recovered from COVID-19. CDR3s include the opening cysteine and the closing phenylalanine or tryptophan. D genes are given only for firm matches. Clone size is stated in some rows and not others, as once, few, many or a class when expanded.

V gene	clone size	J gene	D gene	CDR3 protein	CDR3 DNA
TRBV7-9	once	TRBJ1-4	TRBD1	CASSSGTGREKLFF	TGTGCCAGCAGCTCCGGGACAGGGAGGGAAAAACTGTTTTTT
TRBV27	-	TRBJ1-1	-	CASRPDSWTEAFF	TGTGCCAGCAGACCCGACAGTTGGACTGAAGCTTTCTTT
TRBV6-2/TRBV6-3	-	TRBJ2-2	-	CASSYNTNTGELFF	TGTGCCAGCAGTTATAACACGAACACCGGGGAGCTGTTTTTT
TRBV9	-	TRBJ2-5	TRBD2	CASSVSGGLQEAQYF	TGTGCCAGCAGCGTAAGCGGGGGTCTGCAAGAGGCCCAGTACTTC
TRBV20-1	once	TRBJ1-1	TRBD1	CSDHRGRQAFF	TGCAGTGATCACAGGGGGCGGCAAGCTTTCTTT
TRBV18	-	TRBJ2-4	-	CASSPGRGGAGDIQYF	TGTGCCAGCTCACCAGGTCGAGGGGGGGCCGGGGACATTCAGTACTTC
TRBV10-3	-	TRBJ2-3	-	CAISERDSTDTQYF	TGTGCCATCAGTGAGCGGGACTCGACAGATACGCAGTATTTT
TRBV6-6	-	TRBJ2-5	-	CATGLLQETQYF	TGTGCCACTGGACTGCTACAAGAGACCCAGTACTTC
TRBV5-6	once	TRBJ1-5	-	CASSLGGHKNQPQHF	TGTGCCAGCAGCTTGGGGGGACACAAAAATCAGCCCCAGCATTTT
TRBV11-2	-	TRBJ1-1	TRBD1	CASSWDSKGNTEAFF	TGTGCCAGCAGTTGGGACAGTAAGGGGAACACTGAAGCTTTCTTT
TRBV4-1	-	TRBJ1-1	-	CASSRGSGVTEAFF	TGCGCCAGCAGCCGAGGATCCGGGGTAACTGAAGCTTTCTTT
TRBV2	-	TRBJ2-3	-	CASSGRTSTDTQYF	TGTGCCAGCAGTGGAAGGACTAGCACAGATACGCAGTATTTT
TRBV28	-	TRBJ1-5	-	CASSLANDWGRGNQPQHF	TGTGCCAGCAGTTTAGCGAATGATTGGGGGCGGGGCAATCAGCCCCAGCATTTT
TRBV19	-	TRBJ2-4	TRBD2	CASTGTSGGNIQYF	TGTGCCAGTACGGGGACTAGCGGGGGGAACATTCAGTACTTC
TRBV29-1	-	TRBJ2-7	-	CSVETQGGGEQYF	TGCAGCGTTGAAACACAGGGAGGGGGCGAGCAGTACTTC
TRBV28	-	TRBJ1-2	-	CASGLGYGLNYGYTF	TGTGCCAGCGGACTTGGGTACGGTTTGAACTATGGCTACACCTTC
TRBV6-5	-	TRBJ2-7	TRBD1	CASSGTATSYEQYF	TGTGCCAGCAGCGGGACAGCGACTTCCTACGAGCAGTACTTC